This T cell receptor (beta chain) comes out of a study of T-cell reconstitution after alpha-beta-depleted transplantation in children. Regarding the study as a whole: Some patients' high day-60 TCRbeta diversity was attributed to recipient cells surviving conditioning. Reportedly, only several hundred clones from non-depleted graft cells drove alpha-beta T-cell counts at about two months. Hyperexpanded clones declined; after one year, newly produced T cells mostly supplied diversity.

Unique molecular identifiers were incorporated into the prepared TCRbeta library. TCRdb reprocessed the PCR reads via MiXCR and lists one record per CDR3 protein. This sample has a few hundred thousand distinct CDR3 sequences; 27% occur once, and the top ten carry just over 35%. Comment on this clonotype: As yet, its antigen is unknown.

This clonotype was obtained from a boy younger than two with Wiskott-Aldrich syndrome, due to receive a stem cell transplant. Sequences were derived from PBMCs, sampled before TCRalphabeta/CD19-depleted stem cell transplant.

DNA for the CDR3: TGCAGTGCAGGCCGGGGGGGCAAAAACATTCAGTACTTC. Protein product: CSAGRGGKNIQYF. This chain links TRBV20-1 with TRBJ2-4; 8 bases are a match to TRBD2. The V gene end was trimmed by 6 bases and the J gene end by 3 bases; junction bases not matched to a gene: 4. The germline V gene encodes CDR1 DFQATT and CDR2 SNEGSKA (reference sequence). The CDR3 has 13 residues.